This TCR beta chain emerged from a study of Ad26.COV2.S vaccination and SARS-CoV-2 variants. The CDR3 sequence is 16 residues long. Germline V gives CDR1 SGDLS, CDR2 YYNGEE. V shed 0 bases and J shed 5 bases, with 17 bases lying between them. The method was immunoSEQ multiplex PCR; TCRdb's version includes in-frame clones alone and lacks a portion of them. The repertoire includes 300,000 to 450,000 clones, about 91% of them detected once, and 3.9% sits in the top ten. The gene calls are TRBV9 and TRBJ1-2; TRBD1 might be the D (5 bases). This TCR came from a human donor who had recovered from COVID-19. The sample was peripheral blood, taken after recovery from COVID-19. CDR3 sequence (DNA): TGTGCCAGCAGCGTAGCTCTCGCCGGGACCGATTATGGCTACACCTTC. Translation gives CASSVALAGTDYGYTF. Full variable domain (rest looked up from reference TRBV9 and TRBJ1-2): DSGVTQTPKHLITATGQRVTLRCSPRSGDLSVYWYQQSLDQGLQFLIQYYNGEERAKGNILERFSAQQFPDLHSELNLSSLELGDSALYFCASSVALAGTDYGYTFGSGTRLTVV.